This T cell receptor beta chain was sequenced for a study of patients and donors after allogeneic stem cell transplantation. The germline V gene has CDR1 DFQATT and CDR2 SNEGSKA (reference sequence). CDR3 size: 16 residues. Losses at the gene ends were 0 bases for V and 6 bases for J; bases not matched to a gene: 8. Each CDR3 protein gets one entry after TCRdb re-called the RT-PCR reads with MiXCR. The sample has about 960,000 distinct CDR3 sequences, roughly 17% seen once. Sequencing was done on a sample of blood, either unsorted or a sorted T cell fraction (not recorded which). The TCR was taken from a human donor who was either an allogeneic HSCT recipient or a stem cell or donor lymphocyte infusion donor (not recorded which). It is not recorded whose cells these are; they may come from a transplant donor. This chain links TRBV20-1 with TRBJ2-5, with 12 bases that match TRBD2. The CDR3 DNA reads as TGCAGTGCTAGAGATCCGCGACTAGCGGGAGTCAAGACCCAGTACTTC. Its protein is CSARDPRLAGVKTQYF.